This T cell receptor (beta chain) was identified in a study of T cell responses to AZD1222 COVID-19 vaccine. Findings of the study overall: The sample set comprised mostly white British donors with more females, and clonal diversity was possibly underestimated. The repertoires were collected only after the peak T cell response.

The repertoire was sequenced with immunoSEQ multiplex PCR; TCRdb's copy has only in-frame clones and lacks some. The sample yields about 140,000 clones, 90% to 95% seen once. Of note for this clone: The antigen is undetermined.

The study pooled second doses at about 4 or about 12 weeks. The CDR3 loop spans 12 amino acids. Trimming stripped 5 bases from V and 3 bases from J, with 8 bases between. The germline gives CDR1 SGHRS, CDR2 YFSETQ. The receptor was derived from an adult who received the AZD1222 COVID-19 vaccine. The input for sequencing was peripheral blood, taken 28 days after the second AZD1222 dose. The J gene is TRBJ1-1, the V gene TRBV5-1; D is uncertain. The DNA for the CDR3 is TGCGCCAGCAGTATCGGGGACACTGAAGCTTTCTTT. Residues: CASSIGDTEAFF. Complete variable domain (other parts from reference TRBV5-1 and TRBJ1-1): KAGVTQTPRYLIKTRGQQVTLSCSPISGHRSVSWYQQTPGQGLQFLFEYFSETQRNKGNFPGRFSGRQFSNSRSEMNVSTLELGDSALYLCASSIGDTEAFFGQGTRLTVV.